This is a list of T cell receptor beta chains from one sample in a study of vaccination and CD4 T cells after COVID-19. Their antigens remain unidentified. TCRdb analysed the PCR reads with MiXCR anew, one entry per CDR3 protein. The repertoire holds 20,000 to 25,000 distinct CDR3 sequences, with 30% to 45% as singletons. This sample comprised CD4+ T cells from blood, cultured in vitro, obtained about 7 months after SARS-CoV-2 vaccination. These receptors all come from a human donor who had recovered from COVID-19. Both conserved end residues are trimmed from each CDR3. Each record gives: J gene, D gene, V gene, CDR3 protein. D genes are given only for firm matches.

>TRBJ1-6|.|TRBV19
ASKEAGNNSPLH
>TRBJ2-3|TRBD2|TRBV20-1
SATPGLAATDTQY
>TRBJ2-3|TRBD2|TRBV20-1
SATGLAGYTDTQY
>TRBJ2-5|TRBD1|TRBV27
ASSSETGTQETQY
>TRBJ1-2|TRBD1|TRBV7-9
ASSFRGLNYGYT
>TRBJ2-4|TRBD2|TRBV27
ASSRGEAKNIQY
>TRBJ1-2|.|TRBV28
ATRVQAGLYGYT
>TRBJ2-7|.|TRBV10-1
ASSDAGSSYEQY
>TRBJ1-4|.|TRBV20-1
SARVGANEKLF
>TRBJ1-5|.|TRBV6-1
ASVGAGNQPQH
>TRBJ2-5|TRBD1|TRBV27
ASSLGNRGGETQY
>TRBJ1-6|.|TRBV6-5
ASSYTGWGQNSPLH
>TRBJ1-5|.|TRBV25-1
ASTPWGADQPQH
>TRBJ1-2|.|TRBV6-1
ASSRTLEGGYGYT
>TRBJ2-5|.|TRBV20-1
SAPLKATQY
>TRBJ2-5|TRBD1|TRBV7-3
ASSPTGVWETQY
>TRBJ2-5|.|TRBV6-5
ASSSTSIGTQY
>TRBJ1-2|.|TRBV20-1
SAIPEGSTNYGYT
>TRBJ2-7|.|TRBV7-9
ASSYDFSYEQY
>TRBJ2-7|TRBD2|TRBV7-7
ASSPQRGAYEQY
>TRBJ2-1|.|TRBV27
ASSLYGGWQF
>TRBJ2-7|.|TRBV28
ASSLFGRSSYEQY
>TRBJ1-2|.|TRBV7-9
ASRSGPRGHGYT